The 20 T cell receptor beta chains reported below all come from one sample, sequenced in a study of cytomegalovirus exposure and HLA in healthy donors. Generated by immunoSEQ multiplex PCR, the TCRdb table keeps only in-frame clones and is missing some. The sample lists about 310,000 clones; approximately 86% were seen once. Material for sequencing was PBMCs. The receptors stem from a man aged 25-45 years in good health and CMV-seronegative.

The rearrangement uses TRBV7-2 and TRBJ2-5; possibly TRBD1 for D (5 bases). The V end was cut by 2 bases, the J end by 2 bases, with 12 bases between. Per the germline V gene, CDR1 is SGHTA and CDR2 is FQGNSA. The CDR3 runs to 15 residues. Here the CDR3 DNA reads TGTGCCAGCAGCTTATCGGGCAGGGCTCAAGAGACCCAGTACTTC. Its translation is CASSLSGRAQETQYF. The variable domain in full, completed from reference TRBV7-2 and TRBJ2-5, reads GAGVSQSPSNKVTEKGKDVELRCDPISGHTALYWYRQSLGQGLEFLIYFQGNSAPDKSGLPSDRFSAERTGGSVSTLTIQRTQQEDSAVYLCASSLSGRAQETQYFGPGTRLLVL.

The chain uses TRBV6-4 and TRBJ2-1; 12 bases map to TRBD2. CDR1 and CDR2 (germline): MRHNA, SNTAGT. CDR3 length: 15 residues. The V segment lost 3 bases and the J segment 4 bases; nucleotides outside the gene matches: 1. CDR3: CASSETSGGYNEQFF. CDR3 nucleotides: TGTGCCAGCAGTGAAACTAGCGGGGGGTACAATGAGCAGTTCTTC.

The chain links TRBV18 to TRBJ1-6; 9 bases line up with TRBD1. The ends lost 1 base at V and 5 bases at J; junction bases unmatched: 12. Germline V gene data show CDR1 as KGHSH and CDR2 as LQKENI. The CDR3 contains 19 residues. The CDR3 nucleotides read TGTGCCAGCTCACCACGACAGGGGGAAGAACTCGGTGATAATTCACCCCTCCACTTT. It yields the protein CASSPRQGEELGDNSPLHF.

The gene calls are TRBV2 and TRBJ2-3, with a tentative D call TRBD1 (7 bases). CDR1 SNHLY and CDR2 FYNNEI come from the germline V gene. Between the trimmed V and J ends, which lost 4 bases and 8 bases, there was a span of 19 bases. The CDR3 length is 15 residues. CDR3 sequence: CASSGQTGQGGTQYF. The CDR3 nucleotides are TGTGCCAGCAGTGGACAGACAGGGCAGGGGGGTACGCAGTATTTT.

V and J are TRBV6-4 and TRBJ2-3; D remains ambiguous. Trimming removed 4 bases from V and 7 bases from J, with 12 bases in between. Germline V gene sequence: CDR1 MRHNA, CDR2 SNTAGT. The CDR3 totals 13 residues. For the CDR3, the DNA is TGTGCCAGCAGTGTGGCTGGCGGAAATACGCAGTATTTT. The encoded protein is CASSVAGGNTQYF.

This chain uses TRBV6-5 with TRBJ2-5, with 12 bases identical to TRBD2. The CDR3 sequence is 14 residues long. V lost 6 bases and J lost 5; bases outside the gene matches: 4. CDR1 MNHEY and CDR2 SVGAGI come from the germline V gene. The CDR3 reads CASSSGTSGETQYF. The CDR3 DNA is TGTGCCAGCAGCTCCGGGACTAGCGGGGAGACCCAGTACTTC.

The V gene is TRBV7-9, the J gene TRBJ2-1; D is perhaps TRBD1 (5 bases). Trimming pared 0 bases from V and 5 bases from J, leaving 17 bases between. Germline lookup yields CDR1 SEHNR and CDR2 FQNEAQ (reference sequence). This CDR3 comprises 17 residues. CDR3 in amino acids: CASSLAFTGHPNNEQFF. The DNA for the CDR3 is TGTGCCAGCAGCTTAGCGTTTACAGGTCATCCTAACAATGAGCAGTTCTTC.

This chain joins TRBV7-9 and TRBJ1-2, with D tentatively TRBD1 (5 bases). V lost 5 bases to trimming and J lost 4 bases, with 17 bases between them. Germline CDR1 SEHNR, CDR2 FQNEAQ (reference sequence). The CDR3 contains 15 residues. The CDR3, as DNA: TGTGCCAGCAGCGGACGCACGGGGGTTTTCTATGGCTACACCTTC. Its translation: CASSGRTGVFYGYTF. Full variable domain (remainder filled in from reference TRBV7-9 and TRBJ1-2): DTGVSQNPRHKITKRGQNVTFRCDPISEHNRLYWYRQTLGQGPEFLTYFQNEAQLEKSRLLSDRFSAERPKGSFSTLEIQRTEQGDSAMYLCASSGRTGVFYGYTFGSGTRLTVV.

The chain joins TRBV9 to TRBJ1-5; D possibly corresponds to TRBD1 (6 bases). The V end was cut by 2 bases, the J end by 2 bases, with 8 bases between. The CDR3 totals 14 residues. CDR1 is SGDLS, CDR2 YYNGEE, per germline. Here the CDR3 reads CASSVGAGNQPQHF. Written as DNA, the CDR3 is TGTGCCAGCAGCGTGGGGGCAGGCAATCAGCCCCAGCATTTT.

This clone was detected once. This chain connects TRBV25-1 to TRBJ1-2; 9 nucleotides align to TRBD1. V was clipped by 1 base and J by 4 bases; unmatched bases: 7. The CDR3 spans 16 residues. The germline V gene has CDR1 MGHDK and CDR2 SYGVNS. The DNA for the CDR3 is TGTGCCAGCAGTGAATTTCGGACAGGGGCAGTCTATGGCTACACCTTC. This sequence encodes CASSEFRTGAVYGYTF.

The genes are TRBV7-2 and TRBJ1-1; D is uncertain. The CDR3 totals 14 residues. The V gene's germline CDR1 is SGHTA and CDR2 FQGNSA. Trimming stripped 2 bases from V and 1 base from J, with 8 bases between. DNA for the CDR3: TGTGCCAGCAGCTTACTGGCCTCGAACACTGAAGCTTTCTTT. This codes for CASSLLASNTEAFF.

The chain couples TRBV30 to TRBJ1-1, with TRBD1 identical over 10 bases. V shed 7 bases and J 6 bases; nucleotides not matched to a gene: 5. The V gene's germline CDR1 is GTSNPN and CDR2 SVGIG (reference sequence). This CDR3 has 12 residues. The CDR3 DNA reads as TGTGCCTCGAGACAGGGGGCTGCTGAAGCTTTCTTT. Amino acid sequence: CASRQGAAEAFF. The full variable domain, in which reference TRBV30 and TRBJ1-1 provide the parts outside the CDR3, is SQTIHQWPATLVQPVGSPLSLECTVEGTSNPNLYWYRQAAGRGLQLLFYSVGIGQISSEVPQNLSASRPQDRQFILSSKKLLLSDSGFYLCASRQGAAEAFFGQGTRLTVV.

The CDR3 nucleotides are TGTGCCATCAGTGCGGGACAGGGTAGTATGGAGACCCAGTACTTC. The encoded protein is CAISAGQGSMETQYF. The chain uses TRBV10-3 and TRBJ2-5; 9 nucleotides agree with TRBD1. V trimming: 4 bases; J trimming: 5 bases; junction bases outside the gene matches: 8. CDR1 is ENHRY, CDR2 SYGVKD, per germline. The CDR3 covers 15 residues.

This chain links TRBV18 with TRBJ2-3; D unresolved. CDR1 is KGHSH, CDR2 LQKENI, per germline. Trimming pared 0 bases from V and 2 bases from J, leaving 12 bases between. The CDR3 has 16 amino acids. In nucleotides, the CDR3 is TGTGCCAGCTCACCACCAGCTACAGTTCTCACAGATACGCAGTATTTT. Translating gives CASSPPATVLTDTQYF. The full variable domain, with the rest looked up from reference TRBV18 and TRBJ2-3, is NAGVMQNPRHLVRRRGQEARLRCSPMKGHSHVYWYRQLPEEGLKFMVYLQKENIIDESGMPKERFSAEFPKEGPSILRIQQVVRGDSAAYFCASSPPATVLTDTQYFGPGTRLTVL.

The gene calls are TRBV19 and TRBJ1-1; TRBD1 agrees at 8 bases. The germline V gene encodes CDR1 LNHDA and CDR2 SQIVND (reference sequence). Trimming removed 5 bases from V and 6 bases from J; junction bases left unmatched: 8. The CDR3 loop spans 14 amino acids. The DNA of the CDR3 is TGTGCCAGTAGTCACGGGACAGGAGGGGCTGAAGCTTTCTTT. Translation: CASSHGTGGAEAFF.

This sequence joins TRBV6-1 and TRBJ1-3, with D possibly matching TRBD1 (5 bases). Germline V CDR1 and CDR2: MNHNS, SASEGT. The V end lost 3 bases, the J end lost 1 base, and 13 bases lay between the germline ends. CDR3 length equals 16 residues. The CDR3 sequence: CASSDPTALSGNTIYF. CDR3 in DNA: TGTGCCAGCAGTGATCCGACAGCCCTTTCTGGAAACACCATATATTTT.

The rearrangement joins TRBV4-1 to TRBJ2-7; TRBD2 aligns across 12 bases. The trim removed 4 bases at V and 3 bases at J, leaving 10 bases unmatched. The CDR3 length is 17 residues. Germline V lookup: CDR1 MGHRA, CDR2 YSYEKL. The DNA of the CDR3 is TGCGCCAGCAGCCCCACCCGGACTAGCGGGGAAAACTACGAGCAGTACTTC. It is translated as CASSPTRTSGENYEQYF.

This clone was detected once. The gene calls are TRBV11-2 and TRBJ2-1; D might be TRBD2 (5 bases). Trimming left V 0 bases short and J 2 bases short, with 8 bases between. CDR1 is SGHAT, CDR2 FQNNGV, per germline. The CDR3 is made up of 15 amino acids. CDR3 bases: TGTGCCAGCAGCTTAGAACTAGTCCCCTACAATGAGCAGTTCTTC. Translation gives CASSLELVPYNEQFF.

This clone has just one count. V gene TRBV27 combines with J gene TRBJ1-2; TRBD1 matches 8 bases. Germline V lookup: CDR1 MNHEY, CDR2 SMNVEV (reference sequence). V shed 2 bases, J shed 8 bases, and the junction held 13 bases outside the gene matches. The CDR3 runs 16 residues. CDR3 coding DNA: TGTGCCAGCAGTTTAAAACCTCCGACAGGGGTGGGAGGCTACACCTTC. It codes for CASSLKPPTGVGGYTF.

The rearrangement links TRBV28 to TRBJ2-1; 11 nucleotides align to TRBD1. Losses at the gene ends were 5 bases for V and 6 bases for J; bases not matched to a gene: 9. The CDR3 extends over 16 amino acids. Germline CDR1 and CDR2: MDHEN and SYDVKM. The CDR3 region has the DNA TGTGCCAGCAGTCCCTTGGACAGGGGGCCCTTCAATGAGCAGTTCTTC. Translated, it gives CASSPLDRGPFNEQFF. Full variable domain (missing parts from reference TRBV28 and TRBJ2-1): DVKVTQSSRYLVKRTGEKVFLECVQDMDHENMFWYRQDPGLGLRLIYFSYDVKMKEKGDIPEGYSVSREKKERFSLILESASTNQTSMYLCASSPLDRGPFNEQFFGPGTRLTVL.